This T cell receptor beta chain was identified in a study of T-cell reconstitution after alpha-beta-depleted transplantation in children. Trimming removed 5 bases at V and 1 base at J, with 12 bases between. This CDR3 is built from 15 residues. CDR1 is SGHRS, CDR2 YFSETQ, per germline. Unique molecular identifiers tagged the TCRbeta library. TCRdb recomputed calls from the PCR reads with MiXCR, one row per CDR3 protein. The data show approximately 590,000 distinct CDR3 sequences, with 10% seen just once and 3.5% to 5% held by the top ten. In its sample, this clonotype was seen a few times. The J gene is TRBJ2-2, the V gene TRBV5-1; D is perhaps TRBD2 (5 bases). The receptor was derived from a human donor who donated a stem cell graft to a child with acute myeloid leukemia. The source material was PBMCs from the stem cell graft donor, sampled from the stem cell graft. CDR3 sequence: CASRLAGMNTGELFF. Here the CDR3 DNA reads TGCGCCAGCAGACTCGCGGGTATGAACACCGGGGAGCTGTTTTTT.